This record looks at one T cell receptor beta chain sequence and its context. The data belong to a study of control samples from healthy donors and cancer patients. V lost 4 bases and J 9 bases, leaving 23 bases between the germline ends. Germline values: CDR1 SGDLS, CDR2 YYNGEE. The length of the CDR3 is 17 residues. Libraries were prepared by immunoSEQ multiplex PCR; TCRdb keeps only in-frame clonotypes and omits some of them. Of around 150,000 clones listed, approximately 94% are singletons. The sequenced sample consisted of PBMCs. This receptor was obtained from a man aged 55 to 70 with colorectal cancer. The chain carries TRBV9 and TRBJ1-6; D unresolved. In nucleotides, the CDR3 is TGTGCCAGCAGCCCACGCCCAATGGACGGGTTGGTTTCACCCCTCCACTTT. This translates into CASSPRPMDGLVSPLHF.